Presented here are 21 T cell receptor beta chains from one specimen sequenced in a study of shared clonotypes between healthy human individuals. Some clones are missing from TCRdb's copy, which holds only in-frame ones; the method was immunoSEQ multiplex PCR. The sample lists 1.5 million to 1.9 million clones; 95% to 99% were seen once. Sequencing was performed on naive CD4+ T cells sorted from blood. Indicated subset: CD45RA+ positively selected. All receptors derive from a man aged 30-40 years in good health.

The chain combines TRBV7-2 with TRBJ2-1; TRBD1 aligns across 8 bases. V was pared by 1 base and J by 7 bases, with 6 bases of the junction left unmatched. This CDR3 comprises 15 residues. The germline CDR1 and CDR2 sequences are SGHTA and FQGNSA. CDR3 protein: CASSLGGQGKNEQFF. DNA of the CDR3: TGTGCCAGCAGCTTAGGCGGACAGGGTAAAAATGAGCAGTTCTTC.

The CDR3 bases are TGTGCCAGCAGCCCTGAGGGGTGGAGGACTGAAGCTTTCTTT. Protein sequence: CASSPEGWRTEAFF. This chain joins TRBV7-2 and TRBJ1-1, with D maybe TRBD1 (5 bases). Trimming left V 5 bases short and J 5 bases short, with 15 bases between. This CDR3 region has 14 residues. Germline-derived CDR1 and CDR2 are SGHTA and FQGNSA.

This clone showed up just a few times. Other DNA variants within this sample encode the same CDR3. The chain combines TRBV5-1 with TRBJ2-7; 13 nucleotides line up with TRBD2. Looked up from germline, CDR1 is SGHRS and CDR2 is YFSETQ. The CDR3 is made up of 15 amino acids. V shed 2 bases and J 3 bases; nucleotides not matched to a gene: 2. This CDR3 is CASSLGTSGIYEQYF. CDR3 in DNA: TGCGCCAGCAGCTTAGGGACTAGCGGGATCTACGAGCAGTACTTC.

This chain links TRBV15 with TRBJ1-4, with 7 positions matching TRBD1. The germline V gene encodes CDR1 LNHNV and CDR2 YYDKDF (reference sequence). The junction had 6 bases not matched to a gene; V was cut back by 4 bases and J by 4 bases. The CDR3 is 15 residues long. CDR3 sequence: CATSNPRGLNEKLFF. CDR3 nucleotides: TGTGCCACCAGCAACCCGAGGGGGCTTAATGAAAAACTGTTTTTT.

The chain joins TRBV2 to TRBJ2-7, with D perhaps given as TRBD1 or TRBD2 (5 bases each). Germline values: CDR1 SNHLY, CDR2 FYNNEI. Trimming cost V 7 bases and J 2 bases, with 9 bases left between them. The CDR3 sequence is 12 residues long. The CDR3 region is CASTGRAYEQYF. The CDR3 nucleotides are TGTGCCAGCACGGGGCGAGCCTACGAGCAGTACTTC.

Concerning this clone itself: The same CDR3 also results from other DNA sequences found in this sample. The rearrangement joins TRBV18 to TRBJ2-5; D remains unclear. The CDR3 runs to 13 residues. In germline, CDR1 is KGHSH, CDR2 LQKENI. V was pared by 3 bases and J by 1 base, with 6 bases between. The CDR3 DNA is TGTGCCAGCTCACCCGGAGTCCAAGAGACCCAGTACTTC. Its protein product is CASSPGVQETQYF.

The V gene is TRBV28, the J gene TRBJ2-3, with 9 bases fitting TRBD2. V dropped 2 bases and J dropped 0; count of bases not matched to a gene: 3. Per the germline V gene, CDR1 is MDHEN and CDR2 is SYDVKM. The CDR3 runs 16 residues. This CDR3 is CASSLEGTSSTDTQYF. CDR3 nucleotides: TGTGCCAGCAGTTTAGAAGGGACTAGCAGCACAGATACGCAGTATTTT.

The CDR3 nucleotides are TGTGCCAGCAGCTCGGGACATACGATCTCTGGAAACACCATATATTTT. Its protein is CASSSGHTISGNTIYF. The rearrangement joins TRBV9 to TRBJ1-3, with D possibly TRBD1 on 6 matching bases. In germline, CDR1 is SGDLS, CDR2 YYNGEE. The V end was cut by 4 bases, the J end by 0 bases, with 14 bases between. The CDR3 runs 16 residues.

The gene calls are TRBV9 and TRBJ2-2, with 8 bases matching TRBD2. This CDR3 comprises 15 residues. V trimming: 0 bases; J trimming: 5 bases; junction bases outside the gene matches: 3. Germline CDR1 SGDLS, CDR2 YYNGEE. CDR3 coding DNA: TGTGCCAGCAGCGTAGCAGCGGGAGATACCGGGGAGCTGTTTTTT. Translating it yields CASSVAAGDTGELFF.

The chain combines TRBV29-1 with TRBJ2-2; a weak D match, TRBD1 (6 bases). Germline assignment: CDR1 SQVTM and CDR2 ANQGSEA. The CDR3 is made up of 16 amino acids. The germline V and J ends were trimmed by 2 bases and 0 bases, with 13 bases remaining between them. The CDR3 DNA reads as TGCAGCGTTGAACAGGGGCCGGGTTCGAACACCGGGGAGCTGTTTTTT. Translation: CSVEQGPGSNTGELFF.

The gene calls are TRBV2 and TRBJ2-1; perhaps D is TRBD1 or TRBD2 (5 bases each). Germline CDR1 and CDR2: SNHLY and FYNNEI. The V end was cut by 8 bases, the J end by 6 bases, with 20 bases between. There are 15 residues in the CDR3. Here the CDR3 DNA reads TGTGCCAGCCTAATGGGGCTAGCTGTTGGCAATGAGCAGTTCTTC. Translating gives CASLMGLAVGNEQFF.

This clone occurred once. This CDR3 reads CASSQRWTTNNEQFF. In DNA, the CDR3 is TGTGCCAGCAGCCAAAGATGGACCACCAACAATGAGCAGTTCTTC. The J gene is TRBJ2-1, the V gene TRBV11-2, with D hard to call. Trimming removed 5 bases from V and 5 bases from J, with 16 bases in between. This CDR3 is 15 amino acids long. Germline V gene sequence: CDR1 SGHAT, CDR2 FQNNGV.

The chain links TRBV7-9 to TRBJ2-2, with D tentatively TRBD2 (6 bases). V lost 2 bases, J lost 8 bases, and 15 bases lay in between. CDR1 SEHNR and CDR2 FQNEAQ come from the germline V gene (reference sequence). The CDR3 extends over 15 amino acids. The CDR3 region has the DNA TGTGCCAGCAGCTTAAGGTTTTCGGGAGCGGGGGAGCTGTTTTTT. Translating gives CASSLRFSGAGELFF.

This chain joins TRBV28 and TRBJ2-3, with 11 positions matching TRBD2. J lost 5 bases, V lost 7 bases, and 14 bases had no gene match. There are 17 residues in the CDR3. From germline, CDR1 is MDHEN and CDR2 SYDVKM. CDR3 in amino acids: CASILGSGRGLGDTQYF. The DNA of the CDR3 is TGTGCCAGCATTCTCGGTAGCGGGAGGGGTTTGGGAGATACGCAGTATTTT.

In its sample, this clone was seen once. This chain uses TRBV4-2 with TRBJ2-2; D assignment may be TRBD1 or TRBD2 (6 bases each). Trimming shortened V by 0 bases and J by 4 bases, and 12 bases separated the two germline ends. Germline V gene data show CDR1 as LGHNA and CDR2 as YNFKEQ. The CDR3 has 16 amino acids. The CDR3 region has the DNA TGTGCCAGCAGCCAAGATTTGGGGGGCCGCACCGGGGAGCTGTTTTTT. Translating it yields CASSQDLGGRTGELFF.

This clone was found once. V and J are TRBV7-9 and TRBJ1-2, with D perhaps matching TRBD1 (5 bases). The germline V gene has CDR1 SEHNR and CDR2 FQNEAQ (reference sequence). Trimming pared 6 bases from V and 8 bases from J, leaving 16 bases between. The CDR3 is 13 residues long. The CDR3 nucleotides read TGTGCCAGCAGGAACGGGACCCCGTCGGGCTACACCTTC. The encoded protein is CASRNGTPSGYTF.

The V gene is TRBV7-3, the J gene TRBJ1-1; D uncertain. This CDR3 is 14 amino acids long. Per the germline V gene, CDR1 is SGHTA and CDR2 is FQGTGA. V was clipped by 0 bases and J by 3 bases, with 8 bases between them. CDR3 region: CASSLTGKDTEAFF. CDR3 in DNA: TGTGCCAGCAGCTTAACGGGGAAGGACACTGAAGCTTTCTTT. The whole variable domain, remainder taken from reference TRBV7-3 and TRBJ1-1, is GAGVSQTPSNKVTEKGKYVELRCDPISGHTALYWYRQSLGQGPEFLIYFQGTGAADDSGLPNDRFFAVRPEGSVSTLKIQRTERGDSAVYLCASSLTGKDTEAFFGQGTRLTVV.

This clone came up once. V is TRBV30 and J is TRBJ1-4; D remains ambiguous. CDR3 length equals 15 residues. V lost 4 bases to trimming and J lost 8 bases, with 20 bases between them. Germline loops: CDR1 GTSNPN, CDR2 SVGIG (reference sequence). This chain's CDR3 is CAWTPKTGFGEKLFF. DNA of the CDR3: TGTGCCTGGACTCCAAAGACGGGTTTTGGGGAAAAACTGTTTTTT.

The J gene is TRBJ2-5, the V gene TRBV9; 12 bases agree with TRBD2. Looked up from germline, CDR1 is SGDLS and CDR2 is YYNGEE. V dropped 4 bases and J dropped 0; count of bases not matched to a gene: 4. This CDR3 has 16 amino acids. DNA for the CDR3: TGTGCCAGCAGCCGGACTAGCGGGACGTACCAAGAGACCCAGTACTTC. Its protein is CASSRTSGTYQETQYF. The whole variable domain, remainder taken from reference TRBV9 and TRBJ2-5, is DSGVTQTPKHLITATGQRVTLRCSPRSGDLSVYWYQQSLDQGLQFLIQYYNGEERAKGNILERFSAQQFPDLHSELNLSSLELGDSALYFCASSRTSGTYQETQYFGPGTRLLVL.

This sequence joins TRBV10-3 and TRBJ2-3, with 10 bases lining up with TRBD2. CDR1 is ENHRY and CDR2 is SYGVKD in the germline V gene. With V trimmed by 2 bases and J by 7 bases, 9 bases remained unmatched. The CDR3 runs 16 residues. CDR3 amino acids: CAISEALAGVVHTQYF. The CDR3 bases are TGTGCCATCAGTGAGGCGCTAGCGGGAGTGGTACATACGCAGTATTTT.

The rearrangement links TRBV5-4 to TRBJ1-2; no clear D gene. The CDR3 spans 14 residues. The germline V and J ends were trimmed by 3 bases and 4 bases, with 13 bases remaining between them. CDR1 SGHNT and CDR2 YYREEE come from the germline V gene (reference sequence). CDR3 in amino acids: CASSYPGPPYGYTF. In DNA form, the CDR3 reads TGTGCCAGCAGCTATCCGGGCCCACCCTATGGCTACACCTTC.